One sample yielded the 6 T cell receptor beta chains listed below, sequenced in a study of T cell responses to AZD1222 COVID-19 vaccine. TCRdb's copy holds only in-frame clones and misses some; the assay was immunoSEQ multiplex PCR. This table has over 75,000 clones, roughly nine tenths appearing once. The sample consisted of peripheral blood, taken 28 days after the second AZD1222 dose. The receptors shown here come from an adult who received the AZD1222 COVID-19 vaccine.

This clone was seen only once. CDR3 region: CASSLRTGAGGELFF. CDR3 nucleotides: TGTGCCAGCAGCTTAAGGACAGGGGCGGGCGGGGAGCTGTTTTTT. The chain employs TRBV11-1 and TRBJ2-2; 9 bases are shared with TRBD1. The CDR3 length is 15 residues. Trimming at V came to 2 bases and at J to 7 bases, leaving 5 bases not matched to a gene. Germline CDR1 and CDR2: SGHAT and FQDESV (reference sequence).

This chain joins TRBV7-6 and TRBJ1-6; D remains unclear. Germline V lookup: CDR1 SGHVS, CDR2 FNYEAQ. The CDR3 covers 16 residues. Trimming pared 0 bases from V and 9 bases from J, leaving 15 bases between. CDR3 DNA sequence: TGTGCCAGCAGCTTAGCGAGCTTTGACGCAGGTTCACCCCTCCACTTT. It codes for CASSLASFDAGSPLHF.

The chain combines TRBV6-2 or TRBV6-3 with TRBJ2-3; 10 nucleotides align to TRBD1. CDR3 length: 17 residues. The germline CDR1 and CDR2 sequences are MNHEY and SVGEGT. J was trimmed by 2 bases and V by 6 bases; bases with no gene match: 11. The CDR3 DNA follows: TGTGCCAGCAGCCCGACCCGGGACAGGGGATTCACAGATACGCAGTATTTT. Translated, it gives CASSPTRDRGFTDTQYF.

The table lists this clone with a count of one. V gene TRBV2 combines with J gene TRBJ1-1; D call uncertain. The CDR3 consists of 14 residues. Germline CDR1 reads SNHLY; CDR2 reads FYNNEI. V shed 6 bases and J shed 1 base, with 12 bases lying between them. The CDR3, as DNA: TGTGCCAGCAGACCCGGACGGGCGAACACTGAAGCTTTCTTT. As protein: CASRPGRANTEAFF.

This chain joins TRBV6-2 or TRBV6-3 and TRBJ1-5; D unclear. V shed 1 base and J shed 5 bases, with 3 bases lying between them. The CDR3 totals 12 residues. Germline V CDR1 and CDR2: MNHEY, SVGEGT. For the CDR3, the DNA is TGTGCCAGCAGTTACTTTGATCAGCCCCAGCATTTT. It encodes CASSYFDQPQHF.

This chain uses TRBV5-1 with TRBJ2-3; 13 bases are a match to TRBD2. The CDR3 sequence is 15 residues long. The germline CDR1 and CDR2 sequences are SGHRS and YFSETQ. With 3 bases clipped from V and 4 bases from J, the junction kept 2 bases outside the gene matches. The CDR3 loop reads CASSSGLAGADTQYF. In DNA, the CDR3 is TGCGCCAGCAGCTCCGGACTAGCGGGGGCAGATACGCAGTATTTT. The whole variable domain, remainder taken from reference TRBV5-1 and TRBJ2-3, is KAGVTQTPRYLIKTRGQQVTLSCSPISGHRSVSWYQQTPGQGLQFLFEYFSETQRNKGNFPGRFSGRQFSNSRSEMNVSTLELGDSALYLCASSSGLAGADTQYFGPGTRLTVL.